The TCR beta chain described here comes from a study of radiotherapy plus CTLA-4 blockade in lung cancer. Study context: Among enrolled patients, under 20% responded and roughly 31% achieved disease control. General observations from the study: TCR clones from tumors expanded in blood after radiotherapy plus ipilimumab. Interferon-beta, together with early blood T cell clone dynamics, reportedly best predicted response.

Clones were sequenced by immunoSEQ multiplex PCR, and TCRdb holds only the in-frame ones, with some missing. The data hold tens of thousands of clones, with about 77% observed a single time. Those with chemo-refractory metastatic non-small-cell lung cancer were treated with focal radiation combined with CTLA-4 blockade using ipilimumab. Worth noting for this clone: Its target is not known. Mismatch with germline at one junction end may stem from a read error.

CDR3 length: 16 amino acids. Germline V gene data show CDR1 as MRHNA and CDR2 as SNTAGT. This chain connects TRBV6-4 to TRBJ2-1; 9 bases align to TRBD1. This TCR was recovered from a human donor with non-small cell lung cancer who had stable disease on radiotherapy plus ipilimumab. Here the sequenced sample was peripheral blood, taken from a patient treated with radiotherapy plus ipilimumab. The CDR3 is CASSEEDRGSYHEQFF. Written as DNA, the CDR3 is TGTGCCAGCAGCGAAGAGGACAGGGGATCCTACCATGAGCAGTTCTTC.